This T cell receptor beta chain was found in a study of shared clonotypes between healthy human individuals. A note on this clone: Its antigen remains unknown.

The study, taken as a whole, reports: In having few donors, the study represented limited genetic and exposure-history diversity. Read depth was anticipated to influence clonotype sharing among donors.

Approximately 81 million PBMCs went into genomic DNA for unsorted samples. Germline V gives CDR1 SGHTA, CDR2 FQGTGA. CDR3 length equals 16 residues. With V trimmed by 3 bases and J by 3 bases, 8 bases remained unmatched. The table came from immunoSEQ multiplex PCR; TCRdb's copy has only in-frame clones and leaves some out. The data contain 520,000 or so clones, 79% of them singletons. Sequencing input: PBMCs. The genes are TRBV7-3 and TRBJ2-3, with 8 bases lining up with TRBD1. This clonotype was obtained from a middle-aged woman in good health. Some clones in this sample may be carry-over from other donors' samples. The CDR3 here is CASSLEGQATTDTQYF. CDR3 nucleotide sequence: TGTGCCAGCAGCTTGGAGGGACAGGCAACAACAGATACGCAGTATTTT.